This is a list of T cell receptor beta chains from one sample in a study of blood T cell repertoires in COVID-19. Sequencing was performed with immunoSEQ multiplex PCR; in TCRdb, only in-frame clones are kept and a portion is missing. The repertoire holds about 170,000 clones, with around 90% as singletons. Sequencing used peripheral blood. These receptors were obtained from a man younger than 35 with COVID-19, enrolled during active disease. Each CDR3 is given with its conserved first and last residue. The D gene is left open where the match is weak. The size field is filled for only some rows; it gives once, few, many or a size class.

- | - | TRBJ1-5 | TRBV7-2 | CASSLAVGGNQPQHF | TGTGCCAGCAGCTTAGCGGTGGGAGGCAATCAGCCCCAGCATTTT
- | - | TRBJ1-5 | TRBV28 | CASSLFGQPQHF | TGTGCCAGCAGTTTATTCGGTCAGCCCCAGCATTTT
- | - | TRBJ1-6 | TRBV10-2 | CASSIDSAGSPLHF | TGCGCCAGCAGCATCGACAGTGCAGGTTCACCCCTCCACTTT
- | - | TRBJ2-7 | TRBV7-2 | CASSPRGYQPYEQYF | TGTGCCAGCAGCCCCCGGGGATACCAGCCTTACGAGCAGTACTTC
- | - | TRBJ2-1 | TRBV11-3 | CASSFGGSYNEQFF | TGTGCCAGCAGCTTCGGCGGCTCCTACAATGAGCAGTTCTTC
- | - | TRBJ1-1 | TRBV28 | CASRRFTEAFF | TGTGCCAGCAGACGGTTCACTGAAGCTTTCTTT
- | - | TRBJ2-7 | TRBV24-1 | CATSDSGTSYEQYF | TGTGCCACCAGTGACTCCGGGACATCATACGAGCAGTACTTC
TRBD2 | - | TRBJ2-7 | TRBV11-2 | CASSIFRTGTSGTYEQYF | TGTGCCAGCAGCATCTTCCGGACCGGGACTAGCGGAACCTACGAGCAGTACTTC
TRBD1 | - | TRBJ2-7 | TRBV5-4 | CASSSPQGDGAYEQYF | TGTGCCAGCAGCTCCCCCCAGGGGGACGGAGCCTACGAGCAGTACTTC
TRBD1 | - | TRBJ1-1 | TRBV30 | CAWRGTGFTEAFF | TGTGCCTGGAGGGGGACAGGGTTCACTGAAGCTTTCTTT
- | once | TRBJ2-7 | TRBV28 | CASTLSSYEQYF | TGTGCCAGCACCCTTAGCTCCTACGAGCAGTACTTC
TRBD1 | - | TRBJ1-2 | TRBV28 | CASRRDRANYGYTF | TGTGCCAGCCGTCGGGACAGGGCTAACTATGGCTACACCTTC
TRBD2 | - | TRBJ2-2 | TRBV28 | CASSPLAGVSANTGELFF | TGTGCCAGCAGCCCCCTAGCGGGAGTGTCCGCGAACACCGGGGAGCTGTTTTTT
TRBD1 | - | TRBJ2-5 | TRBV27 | CASSPRDRDQETQYF | TGTGCCAGCAGTCCGCGGGACAGGGACCAAGAGACCCAGTACTTC
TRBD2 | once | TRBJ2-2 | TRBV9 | CASRDDAGGSTGELFF | TGTGCCAGCAGAGACGACGCCGGGGGGAGCACCGGGGAGCTGTTTTTT
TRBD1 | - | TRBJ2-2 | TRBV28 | CASSFPGQGKTGELFF | TGTGCCAGCAGTTTCCCGGGACAGGGGAAGACCGGGGAGCTGTTTTTT
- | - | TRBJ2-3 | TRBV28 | CASTPGVGTSTDTQYF | TGTGCCAGCACCCCCGGGGTTGGGACTAGCACAGATACGCAGTATTTT
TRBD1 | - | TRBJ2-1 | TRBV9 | CASSDPGGRNEQFF | TGTGCCAGCAGCGACCCAGGGGGCCGGAATGAGCAGTTCTTC
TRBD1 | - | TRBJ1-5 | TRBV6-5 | CASSSTGDQPQHF | TGTGCCAGCAGTTCCACAGGGGACCAGCCCCAGCATTTT
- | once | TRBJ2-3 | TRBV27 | CASSLWPSDTQYF | TGTGCCAGCAGTTTGTGGCCTTCAGATACGCAGTATTTT
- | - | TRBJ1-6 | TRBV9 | CASSVADGGSPLHF | TGTGCCAGCAGCGTAGCCGATGGGGGCTCACCCCTCCACTTT
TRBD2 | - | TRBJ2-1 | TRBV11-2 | CASSLELAGNEQFF | TGTGCCAGCAGCTTAGAACTAGCGGGAAATGAGCAGTTCTTC
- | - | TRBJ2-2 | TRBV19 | CASSIAMGRTGELFF | TGTGCCAGTAGTATAGCGATGGGGCGTACCGGGGAGCTGTTTTTT
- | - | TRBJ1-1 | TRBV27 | CASSTTAGNTEAFF | TGTGCCAGCAGTACGACAGCGGGCAACACTGAAGCTTTCTTT
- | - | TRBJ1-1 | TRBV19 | CASSIPPDSPNTEAFF | TGTGCCAGTAGTATACCGCCGGACAGTCCGAACACTGAAGCTTTCTTT
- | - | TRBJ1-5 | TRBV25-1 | CASSDEGRGQPQHF | TGTGCCAGCAGTGATGAAGGCAGGGGTCAGCCCCAGCATTTT
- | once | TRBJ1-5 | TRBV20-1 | CSASPDQGLGQPQHF | TGCAGTGCTAGTCCGGATCAGGGATTGGGGCAGCCCCAGCATTTT
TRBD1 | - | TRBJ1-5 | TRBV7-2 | CASSLTLGGAGNQPQHF | TGTGCCAGCAGCTTGACCTTAGGGGGCGCGGGCAATCAGCCCCAGCATTTT
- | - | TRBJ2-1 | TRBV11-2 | CASSRGQPNEQFF | TGTGCCAGCAGTCGAGGACAGCCCAATGAGCAGTTCTTC
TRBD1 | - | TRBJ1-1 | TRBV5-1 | CASSFEQGSTEAFF | TGCGCCAGCAGCTTCGAACAGGGGAGCACTGAAGCTTTCTTT
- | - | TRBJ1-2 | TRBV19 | CASSIRRATTNYGYTF | TGTGCCAGTAGTATCCGGAGGGCCACTACTAACTATGGCTACACCTTC